Below are 32 T cell receptor beta chains sequenced from a single sample in a study of T cell responses to AZD1222 COVID-19 vaccine. Here immunoSEQ multiplex PCR was the method, and the copy in TCRdb shows in-frame clones only, minus some. Of over 150,000 clones in the sample, approximately 90% are singletons; the top ten hold approximately 3%. Sequencing used peripheral blood, obtained on day 0 of AZD1222 vaccination. These receptors all come from an adult in good health.

As regards this clone: Its ends do not fully match the called genes, so a read error is possible. The rearrangement links TRBV7-2 to TRBJ2-7, with 13 bases that match TRBD2. CDR1 is SGHTA, CDR2 FQGNSA, per germline. This CDR3 is 13 amino acids long. CDR3 residues: CASSLKTSGGPHF. Here the CDR3 DNA reads TGTGCCAGCAGCTTAAAGACTAGCGGGGGGCCCCACTTC.

The rearrangement joins TRBV5-5 to TRBJ2-7; D possibly corresponds to TRBD2 (6 bases). The CDR3 sequence is 14 residues long. CDR1 and CDR2 from the germline V gene are SGHKS and YYEKEE (reference sequence). Trimming removed 4 bases at V and 0 bases at J, with 11 bases between. The CDR3 DNA follows: TGTGCCAGCAGCGCGGGACCGAGCTCCTACGAGCAGTACTTC. Protein product: CASSAGPSSYEQYF.

The rearrangement joins TRBV5-1 to TRBJ2-1; the D call may be TRBD1 or TRBD2 (5 bases each). Germline CDR1 is SGHRS and CDR2 is YFSETQ. Trimming pared 3 bases from V and 0 bases from J, leaving 7 bases between. The CDR3 spans 14 residues. The CDR3 protein is CASSSGSSYNEQFF. The CDR3, as DNA: TGCGCCAGCAGCTCAGGGAGCTCCTACAATGAGCAGTTCTTC.

The chain combines TRBV11-2 with TRBJ1-3; D unresolved. With 0 bases removed from V and 0 bases from J, the gap between germline ends came to 9 bases. CDR3 size: 16 residues. CDR1 and CDR2 (germline): SGHAT, FQNNGV. As DNA, the CDR3 is TGTGCCAGCAGCTTAGAGCGTCGGACCTCTGGAAACACCATATATTTT. Translating it yields CASSLERRTSGNTIYF.

The chain carries TRBV6-2 or TRBV6-3 and TRBJ2-1, with TRBD2 matching 10 bases. Germline CDR1 reads MNHEY; CDR2 reads SVGEGT. This CDR3 is 14 amino acids long. Unmatched junction bases numbered 8, after V lost 5 bases and J lost 10 bases. CDR3 sequence reads: CASSQSGGAREQFF. As DNA, the CDR3 is TGTGCCAGCAGTCAAAGCGGGGGGGCCAGGGAGCAGTTCTTC.

The J gene is TRBJ1-2, the V gene TRBV3-1 (or the pseudogene TRBV3-2), with D hard to call. V was cut by 1 base and J by 4 bases, with 7 bases left in between. Germline V lookup: CDR1 LGHDT, CDR2 YNNKEL (reference sequence). CDR3 length: 13 amino acids. The CDR3 DNA follows: TGTGCCAGCAGCCAAGTTGAGTTCTATGGCTACACCTTC. This codes for CASSQVEFYGYTF.

This clone was seen a handful of times. This chain uses TRBV27 with TRBJ1-4, with 7 bases lining up with TRBD1. With 0 bases clipped from V and 5 bases from J, the junction kept 3 bases outside the gene matches. The germline gives CDR1 MNHEY, CDR2 SMNVEV (reference sequence). This CDR3 contains 15 residues. The CDR3 loop reads CASSLSGRGNEKLFF. For the CDR3, the DNA is TGTGCCAGCAGTTTATCGGGCAGGGGGAATGAAAAACTGTTTTTT. Looking up the rest from reference TRBV27 and TRBJ1-4 gives the full variable domain: EAQVTQNPRYLITVTGKKLTVTCSQNMNHEYMSWYRQDPGLGLRQIYYSMNVEVTDKGDVPEGYKVSRKEKRNFPLILESPSPNQTSLYFCASSLSGRGNEKLFFGSGTQLSVL.

CDR3 nucleotides: TGTGCCAGCAGCCAACCGGGGGGGAGCACAGATACGCAGTATTTT. This gives the protein CASSQPGGSTDTQYF. V usage is TRBV4-2 and J usage is TRBJ2-3, with 8 bases identical to TRBD2. V shed 2 bases, J shed 0 bases, and the junction held 1 base outside the gene matches. CDR1 and CDR2 (germline): LGHNA, YNFKEQ. CDR3 length: 15 amino acids.

The chain recombines TRBV11-1 with TRBJ2-3; D is unresolved. Germline values: CDR1 SGHAT, CDR2 FQDESV (reference sequence). This CDR3 is built from 12 residues. The V gene lost 3 bases and the J gene lost 4 bases, with 5 bases spanning the gap. Here the CDR3 reads CASSFSPDTQYF. Written as DNA, the CDR3 is TGTGCCAGCAGCTTTAGTCCAGATACGCAGTATTTT.

The chain carries TRBV9 and TRBJ1-2; D gene unclear. Per germline, CDR1 SGDLS and CDR2 YYNGEE. The CDR3 sequence is 16 residues long. Trimming took 3 bases from V and 4 from J, leaving 19 bases between them. This chain's CDR3 is CASSAADTKAGYGYTF. CDR3 nucleotide sequence: TGTGCCAGCAGCGCAGCGGATACGAAAGCTGGCTATGGCTACACCTTC.

This chain connects TRBV11-2 to TRBJ1-3, with D unclear. Trimming took 5 bases from V and 3 from J, leaving 17 bases between them. The CDR3 runs to 16 residues. Germline values: CDR1 SGHAT, CDR2 FQNNGV. The CDR3 loop reads CASSPAFGRNGNTIYF. For the CDR3, the DNA is TGTGCCAGCAGCCCCGCATTCGGGAGGAATGGAAACACCATATATTTT.

The chain joins TRBV7-2 to TRBJ1-1; the D gene is possibly TRBD1 (5 bases). The CDR3 has 16 residues. With 3 bases removed from V and 3 bases from J, the gap between germline ends came to 17 bases. Germline values: CDR1 SGHTA, CDR2 FQGNSA. The DNA of the CDR3 is TGTGCCAGCAGCTTTGACGCAGGGTTAGGGCACACTGAAGCTTTCTTT. Translated, it gives CASSFDAGLGHTEAFF.

The rearrangement joins TRBV15 to TRBJ2-2; 8 bases align to TRBD2. Germline loops: CDR1 LNHNV, CDR2 YYDKDF (reference sequence). The CDR3 has 16 amino acids. Unmatched junction bases numbered 7, after V lost 2 bases and J lost 5 bases. The DNA of the CDR3 is TGTGCCACCAGCAGATTTAGCGGGGTTGGTACCGGGGAGCTGTTTTTT. Translating gives CATSRFSGVGTGELFF. Looking up the rest from reference TRBV15 and TRBJ2-2 gives the full variable domain: DAMVIQNPRYQVTQFGKPVTLSCSQTLNHNVMYWYQQKSSQAPKLLFHYYDKDFNNEADTPDNFQSRRPNTSFCFLDIRSPGLGDTAMYLCATSRFSGVGTGELFFGEGSRLTVL.

The chain employs TRBV5-1 and TRBJ2-7, with 10 nucleotides matching TRBD2. Germline V gives CDR1 SGHRS, CDR2 YFSETQ. CDR3 length: 13 residues. V lost 3 bases, J lost 3 bases, and 0 bases stayed unmatched. CDR3 residues: CASSWTSGYEQYF. CDR3 sequence (DNA): TGCGCCAGCAGCTGGACTAGCGGCTACGAGCAGTACTTC.

The V and J genes are TRBV18 and TRBJ2-6, with 11 bases matching TRBD2. The CDR3 has 18 amino acids. Germline values: CDR1 KGHSH, CDR2 LQKENI. With V trimmed by 1 base and J by 0 bases, 2 bases remained unmatched. CDR3: CASSPRLAGSSGANVLTF. As DNA, the CDR3 is TGTGCCAGCTCACCACGACTAGCGGGGAGCTCTGGGGCCAACGTCCTGACTTTC.

V is TRBV6-2 or TRBV6-3 and J is TRBJ1-2, with TRBD1 identical over 7 bases. The CDR3 loop spans 13 amino acids. Germline V gene data show CDR1 as MNHEY and CDR2 as SVGEGT. Trimming took 2 bases from V and 10 from J; bases not matched to a gene: 7. Here the CDR3 reads CASSYAGTADYTF. Here the CDR3 DNA reads TGTGCCAGCAGTTACGCTGGGACAGCTGACTACACCTTC.

CDR3 nucleotides: TGTGCCTGCCCCCTAACGGGCCAGGATAATTCACCCCTCCACTTT. It translates to CACPLTGQDNSPLHF. V gene TRBV30 combines with J gene TRBJ1-6, with D unresolved. This CDR3 is built from 15 residues. Germline CDR1 GTSNPN, CDR2 SVGIG (reference sequence). V shed 6 bases and J shed 5 bases, with 17 bases lying between them.

This chain connects TRBV19 to TRBJ1-1, with D uncertain. This CDR3 has 13 residues. Looked up from germline, CDR1 is LNHDA and CDR2 is SQIVND (reference sequence). Trimming left V 10 bases short and J 8 bases short, with 20 bases between. The CDR3 bases are TGTGCCACCTCAGTGCTAGTTTGGACCGAAGCTTTCTTT. It translates to CATSVLVWTEAFF.

V usage is TRBV5-1 and J usage is TRBJ2-1, with TRBD2 identical over 10 bases. CDR1 SGHRS and CDR2 YFSETQ come from the germline V gene. Trimming removed 5 bases from V and 2 bases from J; junction bases left unmatched: 4. There are 15 residues in the CDR3. The CDR3 here is CASRQSGGAYNEQFF. CDR3 bases: TGCGCCAGCAGACAAAGCGGGGGGGCCTACAATGAGCAGTTCTTC.

The chain is built from TRBV6-5 and TRBJ1-3; no clear D gene. Germline CDR1 MNHEY, CDR2 SVGAGI. The CDR3 sequence is 12 residues long. V shed 4 bases and J shed 4 bases, with 5 bases lying between them. In nucleotides, the CDR3 is TGTGCCAGCAGTTCCCCCGGAAACACCATATATTTT. It encodes CASSSPGNTIYF.

V and J are TRBV4-2 and TRBJ2-5, with unresolved D. V lost 1 base and J 5 bases, leaving 8 bases between the germline ends. Germline V gene lookup returns CDR1 LGHNA and CDR2 YNFKEQ. This CDR3 region has 13 residues. The CDR3 loop is CASSQGHGETQYF. The CDR3 DNA is TGTGCCAGCAGCCAAGGTCATGGGGAGACCCAGTACTTC.

J is TRBJ1-2 and V is TRBV29-1; perhaps TRBD1 as D (6 bases). Trimming took 1 base from V and 5 from J, leaving 14 bases between them. Germline CDR1 SQVTM, CDR2 ANQGSEA. This CDR3 spans 14 amino acids. The chain's CDR3 is CSVEGVNREYGYTF. CDR3 DNA: TGCAGCGTTGAAGGGGTTAACAGGGAATATGGCTACACCTTC.

This clone has a handful of counts. The rearrangement uses TRBV9 and TRBJ1-2; no firm D call. V was trimmed by 0 bases and J by 0 bases, leaving 9 bases between them. This CDR3 contains 15 residues. From germline, CDR1 is SGDLS and CDR2 YYNGEE. DNA for the CDR3: TGTGCCAGCAGCGTAGTGGCAGCTCCTAACTATGGCTACACCTTC. This encodes CASSVVAAPNYGYTF.

This chain connects TRBV7-2 to TRBJ1-5; D is ambiguous. The ends were cut back, 4 bases at V and 4 bases at J, with 14 bases in the middle. This CDR3 is 15 amino acids long. Germline V lookup: CDR1 SGHTA, CDR2 FQGNSA. CDR3 in amino acids: CASSSLVGTNQPQHF. CDR3 DNA sequence: TGTGCCAGCAGCTCCCTCGTGGGAACTAATCAGCCCCAGCATTTT.

This clone was counted a single time. CDR3 sequence (DNA): TGTGCCAGTCGCCCCAGCGGGGCTGACACCGGGGAGCTGTTTTTT. Encoded protein: CASRPSGADTGELFF. The J gene is TRBJ2-2, the V gene TRBV19; 7 nucleotides match TRBD2. The CDR3 loop spans 15 amino acids. Germline CDR1 and CDR2: LNHDA and SQIVND (reference sequence). The ends lost 8 bases at V and 3 bases at J; junction bases unmatched: 9.

This clone turned up a few times. The chain is built from TRBV19 and TRBJ1-2, with D uncertain. CDR1 and CDR2 (germline): LNHDA, SQIVND (reference sequence). V was cut by 9 bases and J by 5 bases, with 19 bases left in between. This CDR3 contains 14 residues. The CDR3 loop is CASHHPSLPYGYTF. CDR3 bases: TGTGCCAGCCATCATCCCTCCTTACCTTATGGCTACACCTTC. Using reference TRBV19 and TRBJ1-2 for the parts outside the CDR3, the full variable domain is DGGITQSPKYLFRKEGQNVTLSCEQNLNHDAMYWYRQDPGQGLRLIYYSQIVNDFQKGDIAEGYSVSREKKESFPLTVTSAQKNPTAFYLCASHHPSLPYGYTFGSGTRLTVV.

The chain has TRBV27 and TRBJ2-1, with 7 bases that match TRBD1. CDR1 is MNHEY, CDR2 SMNVEV, per germline (reference sequence). V was pared by 6 bases and J by 6 bases, with 20 bases of the junction left unmatched. This CDR3 is 18 amino acids long. In DNA form, the CDR3 reads TGTGCCAGCAGACGGGACAGCTATGAGAGGGTGAAGCGCAATGAGCAGTTCTTC. Protein product: CASRRDSYERVKRNEQFF.

The chain employs TRBV4-3 and TRBJ1-2; no definite D call. Germline CDR1 reads LGHNA; CDR2 reads YSLEER. The CDR3 runs to 15 residues. Deletions cut 0 bases from V and 3 bases from J, with 11 bases between. CDR3 nucleotide sequence: TGCGCCAGCAGCCAAGACGCTAGGACGGACTATGGCTACACCTTC. It yields the protein CASSQDARTDYGYTF.

This clone was observed a few times. The chain couples TRBV4-2 to TRBJ1-1; D not certain. V gave up 0 bases and J gave up 1 base, with 9 bases separating them. Germline CDR1 LGHNA, CDR2 YNFKEQ. This CDR3 is built from 15 residues. The CDR3 DNA is TGTGCCAGCAGCCAAGAACCGGGTGCGAACACTGAAGCTTTCTTT. It translates to CASSQEPGANTEAFF.

This chain links TRBV7-8 with TRBJ1-2, with no clear D. Germline CDR1 reads SGHVS; CDR2 reads FQNEAQ. Trimming left V 9 bases short and J 2 bases short, with 16 bases between. This CDR3 comprises 14 residues. The CDR3 sequence is CASHPPGLNYGYTF. DNA of the CDR3: TGTGCCAGTCACCCTCCCGGACTCAACTATGGCTACACCTTC.

The CDR3 spells CASSDRSSGNTIYF. CDR3 coding DNA: TGTGCCAGCAGCGACAGGAGCTCTGGAAACACCATATATTTT. The chain has TRBV9 and TRBJ1-3, with D possibly being TRBD1 (5 bases). Germline values: CDR1 SGDLS, CDR2 YYNGEE. There are 14 residues in the CDR3. The V and J ends lost 3 bases and 0 bases respectively, with 7 bases between them.

The rearrangement joins TRBV7-2 to TRBJ1-2, with D hard to call. CDR1 SGHTA and CDR2 FQGNSA come from the germline V gene. The V and J ends lost 1 base and 4 bases respectively, with 16 bases between them. The length of the CDR3 is 16 residues. The CDR3 DNA is TGTGCCAGCAGCTTAGTTAACCGTCAAAACTTCTATGGCTACACCTTC. It translates to CASSLVNRQNFYGYTF.